This T cell receptor (beta chain) was captured by sequencing in a study of T cell clonality in common variable immunodeficiency (dated by TCRdb to 2014 to 2015). What the work shows at the level of the full study, not this receptor alone: It was noted by the authors that sequencing of the repertoires of T cell subpopulations would be needed to clarify the cause of the increased clonality in CVID. Correlations of repertoire features with clinical complications were constrained by heterogeneity among patients within the CVID cohort. TCRbeta clonality was higher in CVID subjects than in healthy controls (t-test p = 0.018), and the increase was most characteristic of about a third of subjects. Healthy controls shared more TCRbeta clones with each other than CVID subjects shared among themselves (p < 0.0001). Reportedly, TCRbeta sequences from CVID had fewer deletions and N-nucleotide insertions, and highly modified clones with 13 or more V deletions were absent from CVID. Despite equal DNA input, controls averaged approximately 82,000 unique sequences per sample versus about 32,000 in CVID samples.

This clone showed up many times. The antigen this receptor binds is unknown. The read comes to an end 3 residues before the CDR3 does, leaving the germline J gene to fill in the end. Equivalent amounts of genomic DNA from CVID and control samples were used as sequencing input. For every sample, a 60 bp segment covering the rearranged TCRbeta CDR3 region was amplified and then sequenced. The immunoSEQ assay, a bias-corrected multiplex PCR combined with high-throughput sequencing, was used for TCRbeta amplification. As for the authors' bioinformatics: Every unique nucleotide sequence was considered a clone and was annotated with V, D and J genes, copy number and frequency. Sequences were labeled productive if in frame, and non-productive if out of frame or containing stop codons. As previously described, clonality was computed from Shannon's entropy. The predicted amino acid sequences of productive clones were used to derive mean CDR3 Kyte-Doolittle hydropathy. The R hclust function was used to hierarchically cluster scaled V gene usage with Manhattan distance and complete linkage. Sharing of clones by CDR3 amino acid sequence was evaluated by resampling 12 repertoires per group over 100 rounds. The repertoires were searched for 70 published EBV-specific and almost 250 published CMV-specific TCRbeta sequences. After a couple of CVID samples that produced fewer than 10,000 sequences were dropped from the analysis, some 42 CVID repertoires remained. TCRdb took this table from immuneACCESS and kept in-frame rearrangements with V and J called. Such tables lack part of the clones; where checked against another copy, unresolved V genes explain under half of the gap, and the rest is unexplained. Clonal size and the V and J genes are those of that table, whereas D and trimming came from the DNA. This sample is represented by roughly 34,000 clones, with no singletons among them. Clones ranked in the top ten supply 3% of the sample.

The CDR3 starts with the cysteine, ends with the phenylalanine, and has 15 residues. The CDR3 was read in part: 36 bases, with the frame set at base 1. Compared with germline, V lacks 4 bases and J lacks 6 bases; bases without a gene match: 11. From a lookup of the germline V gene, CDR1 and CDR2 are SGHDT and YYEEEE. Most of the CVID patients and most of the healthy controls were of Caucasian heritage. From each donor, about 5 to 8.5 ml of heparinized peripheral whole blood was collected. Genomic DNA from adults with common variable immune deficiency (CVID) and from healthy adult controls was the source for sequencing TCRbeta CDR3 repertoires. A total of approximately 22 healthy adult volunteers (around 12 female and around ten male; age range about 20 to 70 years, mean age about 32) were included in the control group. Diluted blood was subjected to density centrifugation over Hypaque 1077 or Ficoll-Paque for isolation of peripheral blood mononuclear cells. Genomic DNA was extracted from unsorted mononuclear cells by Qiagen column purification or by a centrifugation-based method.

The origin of this receptor is a person aged 18 to 70 in good health. Source material: peripheral blood mononuclear cells. The chain is made from TRBV5-6 and TRBJ2-3, with TRBD1 matching 7 junction bases. Here the CDR3 is given as CASSRTGQRHDTQYF. The DNA read from the CDR3 is TGTGCCAGCAGCCGGACAGGTCAACGACATGATACG.